What follows is one T cell receptor (beta chain) and its context. Its antigen remains unknown. Amplification used 60 Vbeta primers and 13 Jbeta primers. The data were produced by immunoSEQ multiplex PCR, yet TCRdb's version contains in-frame clones alone and is incomplete. The sample's table shows 150,000 or so clones. This sample stems from a study of cytomegalovirus exposure and HLA in healthy donors. Healthy donors of bone marrow made up the group. Study results and limitations: In a later analysis, TCR beta V- and J-gene trimming was associated with a missense DCLRE1C variant.

The CDR3 is 15 amino acids. The V gene's germline CDR1 is SGHVS and CDR2 FQNEAQ. J gave up 4 bases and V 2 bases, and 3 bases lay outside the gene matches. This sequence was found in a woman aged 45-65 years in good health and CMV-seronegative. V gene TRBV7-8 combines with J gene TRBJ2-7; 12 positions match TRBD2. Sequencing was done on a sample of PBMCs. CDR3 coding DNA: TGTGCCAGCAGCTTACTAGCGGGGGGGGAATACGAGCAGTACTTC. Translated, it gives CASSLLAGGEYEQYF.